A selection of T cell receptor beta chains follows, all from one sample in a study of blood T cells in healthy people across ages. TCRdb reanalysed the 5' RACE reads using MiXCR and keeps one entry per CDR3 protein. The sample shows 780,000 or so distinct CDR3 sequences, roughly 25% of them seen only once. A further study also used this sample, focusing on T cells of mothers and their children.

Material for sequencing was blood. These receptors were collected from a boy aged 5-17 years in good health. Both conserved end residues are part of each CDR3. A D gene is named only where the DNA matches it firmly. Size is stated for part of the rows, as once, few or many counts, or as a class when the clone is expanded.

j_call: TRBJ2-3; d_call: .; clone_size: .; v_call: TRBV4-3; cdr3_aa: CASSQETAPSTDTQYF; cdr3_nt: TGCGCCAGCAGCCAAGAAACGGCCCCTAGCACAGATACGCAGTATTTT
j_call: TRBJ2-2; d_call: .; clone_size: .; v_call: TRBV12-3/TRBV12-4; cdr3_aa: CASSYAGPNTGELFF; cdr3_nt: TGTGCCAGCAGTTATGCAGGGCCGAACACCGGGGAGCTGTTTTTT
j_call: TRBJ2-2; d_call: .; clone_size: few; v_call: TRBV15; cdr3_aa: CATSREGVPSTNTGELFF; cdr3_nt: TGTGCCACCAGCAGAGAAGGTGTGCCGAGCACGAACACCGGGGAGCTGTTTTTT
j_call: TRBJ2-1; d_call: .; clone_size: .; v_call: TRBV29-1; cdr3_aa: CSVEDRWGAGEALNEQFF; cdr3_nt: TGCAGCGTTGAAGATAGGTGGGGTGCCGGAGAGGCGCTGAATGAGCAGTTCTTC
j_call: TRBJ2-7; d_call: .; clone_size: .; v_call: TRBV28; cdr3_aa: CASSSGTNYEQYF; cdr3_nt: TGTGCCAGCAGTTCGGGGACCAATTACGAGCAGTACTTC
j_call: TRBJ1-4; d_call: .; clone_size: .; v_call: TRBV4-3; cdr3_aa: CASSQETATNEKLFF; cdr3_nt: TGCGCCAGCAGCCAAGAGACAGCAACTAATGAAAAACTGTTTTTT
j_call: TRBJ1-3; d_call: .; clone_size: few; v_call: TRBV20-1; cdr3_aa: CSARDPGGNTIYF; cdr3_nt: TGCAGTGCTAGAGATCCAGGCGGAAACACCATATATTTT
j_call: TRBJ2-3; d_call: TRBD1; clone_size: few; v_call: TRBV7-3; cdr3_aa: CASSMTGAQDTQYF; cdr3_nt: TGTGCCAGCAGCATGACAGGGGCGCAGGATACGCAGTATTTT
j_call: TRBJ2-1; d_call: TRBD1; clone_size: few; v_call: TRBV14; cdr3_aa: CASSPDLGQGGEQFF; cdr3_nt: TGTGCCAGCAGCCCGGACCTGGGACAGGGTGGCGAGCAGTTCTTC
j_call: TRBJ2-3; d_call: .; clone_size: few; v_call: TRBV7-2; cdr3_aa: CASSLISAGDTQYF; cdr3_nt: TGTGCCAGCAGCTTAATTTCAGCGGGAGATACGCAGTATTTT
j_call: TRBJ1-4; d_call: .; clone_size: few; v_call: TRBV12-3/TRBV12-4; cdr3_aa: CASSRDLATNEKLFF; cdr3_nt: TGTGCCAGCAGCAGGGACCTTGCAACTAATGAAAAACTGTTTTTT
j_call: TRBJ1-1; d_call: .; clone_size: few; v_call: TRBV18; cdr3_aa: CASSPVSQGGTEAFF; cdr3_nt: TGTGCCAGCTCCCCCGTTTCCCAAGGGGGCACTGAAGCTTTCTTT
j_call: TRBJ2-1; d_call: .; clone_size: few; v_call: TRBV11-1; cdr3_aa: CASSSGGAGDNEQFF; cdr3_nt: TGTGCCAGCAGCTCTGGCGGAGCCGGGGACAATGAGCAGTTCTTC
j_call: TRBJ2-5; d_call: TRBD2; clone_size: once; v_call: TRBV5-1; cdr3_aa: CASSLRSGTSGRRGWETQYF; cdr3_nt: TGCGCCAGCAGCTTACGATCCGGGACTAGCGGGAGAAGGGGCTGGGAGACCCAATACTTC
j_call: TRBJ2-1; d_call: .; clone_size: few; v_call: TRBV7-6; cdr3_aa: CASSQLSDEQFF; cdr3_nt: TGTGCCAGCAGCCAACTGTCCGATGAGCAGTTCTTC
j_call: TRBJ2-1; d_call: .; clone_size: few; v_call: TRBV9; cdr3_aa: CASSARGGYNEQFF; cdr3_nt: TGTGCCAGCAGCGCCAGAGGGGGGTACAATGAGCAGTTCTTC
j_call: TRBJ1-1; d_call: .; clone_size: .; v_call: TRBV20-1; cdr3_aa: CSARDGMNTEAFF; cdr3_nt: TGCAGTGCTAGAGATGGTATGAACACTGAAGCTTTCTTT
j_call: TRBJ1-5; d_call: .; clone_size: few; v_call: TRBV20-1; cdr3_aa: CSARDWGNQPQHF; cdr3_nt: TGCAGTGCTAGGGATTGGGGAAATCAGCCCCAGCATTTT
j_call: TRBJ2-5; d_call: .; clone_size: .; v_call: TRBV12-3/TRBV12-4; cdr3_aa: CASSHSTGSGSIGLNF; cdr3_nt: TGTGCCAGCAGCCATTCTACAGGGAGCGGCTCAATTGGCCTGAACTTC
j_call: TRBJ2-7; d_call: .; clone_size: many; v_call: TRBV25-1; cdr3_aa: CASSGSSATYEQYF; cdr3_nt: TGTGCCAGCAGTGGAAGTTCAGCAACCTACGAGCAGTACTTC
j_call: TRBJ1-5; d_call: .; clone_size: .; v_call: TRBV6-2/TRBV6-3; cdr3_aa: CASRFSGRGVSNQPQHF; cdr3_nt: TGTGCCAGCAGATTCTCGGGGAGGGGCGTCAGCAATCAGCCCCAGCATTTT
j_call: TRBJ2-5; d_call: TRBD2; clone_size: many; v_call: TRBV4-3; cdr3_aa: CASSQEAGWNPEYQETQYF; cdr3_nt: TGCGCCAGCAGCCAAGAAGCGGGGTGGAACCCGGAATACCAAGAGACCCAGTACTTC
j_call: TRBJ2-7; d_call: TRBD2; clone_size: .; v_call: TRBV6-2/TRBV6-3; cdr3_aa: CASSRGLAIHEQYF; cdr3_nt: TGTGCCAGCAGTAGGGGACTAGCGATCCACGAGCAGTACTTC
j_call: TRBJ2-2; d_call: .; clone_size: once; v_call: TRBV4-3; cdr3_aa: CASSQGRRTGELFF; cdr3_nt: TGCGCCAGCAGCCAAGGACGCCGGACCGGGGAGCTGTTTTTT
j_call: TRBJ1-1; d_call: .; clone_size: few; v_call: TRBV9; cdr3_aa: CASSPAPISGTVNTEAFF; cdr3_nt: TGTGCCAGCAGCCCAGCCCCTATCTCCGGGACGGTGAACACTGAAGCTTTCTTT
j_call: TRBJ1-1; d_call: TRBD1; clone_size: .; v_call: TRBV20-1; cdr3_aa: CSARRAGGNEAFF; cdr3_nt: TGCAGTGCTAGAAGGGCAGGGGGTAATGAAGCTTTCTTT
j_call: TRBJ2-5; d_call: .; clone_size: few; v_call: TRBV7-2; cdr3_aa: CASSPSLAGVLETQYF; cdr3_nt: TGTGCCAGCAGCCCCTCCTTGGCAGGGGTATTGGAGACCCAGTACTTC
j_call: TRBJ2-3; d_call: TRBD1; clone_size: .; v_call: TRBV29-1; cdr3_aa: CSASRGLTDTQYF; cdr3_nt: TGCAGCGCCTCCAGGGGGCTCACAGATACGCAGTATTTT
j_call: TRBJ2-5; d_call: .; clone_size: .; v_call: TRBV9; cdr3_aa: CASSAIAGQQETQYF; cdr3_nt: TGTGCCAGCAGCGCCATCGCCGGACAGCAAGAGACCCAGTACTTC